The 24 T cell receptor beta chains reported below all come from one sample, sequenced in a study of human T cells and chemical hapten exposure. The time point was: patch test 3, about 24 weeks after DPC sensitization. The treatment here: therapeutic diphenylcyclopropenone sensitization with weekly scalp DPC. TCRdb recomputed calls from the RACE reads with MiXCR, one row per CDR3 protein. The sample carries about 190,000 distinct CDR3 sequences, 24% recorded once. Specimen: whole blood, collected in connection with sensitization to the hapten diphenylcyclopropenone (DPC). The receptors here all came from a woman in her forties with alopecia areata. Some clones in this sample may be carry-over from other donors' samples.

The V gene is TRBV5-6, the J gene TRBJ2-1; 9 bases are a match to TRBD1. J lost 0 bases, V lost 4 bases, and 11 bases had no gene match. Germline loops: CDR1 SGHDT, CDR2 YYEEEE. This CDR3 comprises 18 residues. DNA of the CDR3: TGTGCCAGCAGCCACGGCACAGGGGGCCCTAGCTCCTACAATGAGCAGTTCTTC. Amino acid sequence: CASSHGTGGPSSYNEQFF.

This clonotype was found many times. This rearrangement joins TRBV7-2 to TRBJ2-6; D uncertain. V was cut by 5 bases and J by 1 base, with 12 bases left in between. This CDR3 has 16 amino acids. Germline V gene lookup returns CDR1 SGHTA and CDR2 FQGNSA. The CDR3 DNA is TGTGCCAGCAGCGAATCGACCGGATCTGGGGCCAACGTCCTGACTTTC. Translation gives CASSESTGSGANVLTF.

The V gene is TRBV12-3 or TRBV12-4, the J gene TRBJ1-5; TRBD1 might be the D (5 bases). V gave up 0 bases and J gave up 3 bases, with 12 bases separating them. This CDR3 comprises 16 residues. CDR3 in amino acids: CASSLAGSGFNQPQHF. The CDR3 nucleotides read TGTGCCAGCAGTTTAGCGGGATCAGGGTTCAATCAGCCCCAGCATTTT.

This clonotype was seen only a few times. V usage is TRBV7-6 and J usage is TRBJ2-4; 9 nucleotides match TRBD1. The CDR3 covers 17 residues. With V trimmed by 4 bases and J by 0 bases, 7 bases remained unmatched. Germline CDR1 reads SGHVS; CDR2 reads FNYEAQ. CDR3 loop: CASSSPKTGGAKNIQYF. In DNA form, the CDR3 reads TGTGCCAGCAGCTCACCAAAGACAGGGGGAGCCAAAAACATTCAGTACTTC.

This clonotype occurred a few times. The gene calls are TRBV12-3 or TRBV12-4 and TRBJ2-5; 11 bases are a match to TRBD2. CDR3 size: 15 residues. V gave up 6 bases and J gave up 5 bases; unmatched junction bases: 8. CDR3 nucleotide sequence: TGTGCCAGCAGCCCCCTCACTAGCGGGGGCGAGACCCAGTACTTC. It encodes CASSPLTSGGETQYF.

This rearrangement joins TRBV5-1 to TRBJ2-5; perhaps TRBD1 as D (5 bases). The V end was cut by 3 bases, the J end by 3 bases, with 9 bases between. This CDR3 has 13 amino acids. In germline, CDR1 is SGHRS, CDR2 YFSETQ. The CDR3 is CASSWPTEETQYF. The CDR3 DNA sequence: TGCGCCAGCAGCTGGCCGACAGAAGAGACCCAGTACTTC.

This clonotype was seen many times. CDR3 loop: CASSFGGMGTEAFF. For the CDR3, the DNA is TGTGCCAGCAGTTTCGGGGGTATGGGCACTGAAGCTTTCTTT. The J gene is TRBJ1-1, the V gene TRBV27, with D perhaps matching TRBD1 (5 bases). Germline V CDR1 and CDR2: MNHEY, SMNVEV (reference sequence). The V and J ends lost 3 bases and 4 bases respectively, with 12 bases between them. The CDR3 is 14 amino acids.

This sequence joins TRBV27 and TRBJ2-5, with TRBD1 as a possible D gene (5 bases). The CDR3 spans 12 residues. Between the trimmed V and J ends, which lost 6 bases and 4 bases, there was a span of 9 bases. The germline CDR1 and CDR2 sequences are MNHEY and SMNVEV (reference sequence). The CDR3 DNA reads TGTGCCAGCAGAGGGGTTGGAGAGACCCAGTACTTC. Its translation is CASRGVGETQYF.

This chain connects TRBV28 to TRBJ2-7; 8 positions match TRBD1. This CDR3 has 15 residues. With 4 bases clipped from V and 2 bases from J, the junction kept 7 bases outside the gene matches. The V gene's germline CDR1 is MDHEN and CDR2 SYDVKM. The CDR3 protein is CASSSGQGVPYEQYF. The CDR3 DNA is TGTGCCAGCAGTTCCGGACAGGGCGTCCCCTACGAGCAGTACTTC.

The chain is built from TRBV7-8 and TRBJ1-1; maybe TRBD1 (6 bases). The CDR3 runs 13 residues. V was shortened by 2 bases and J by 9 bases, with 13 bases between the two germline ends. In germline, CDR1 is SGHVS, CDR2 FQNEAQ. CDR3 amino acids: CASSLNRVTKAFF. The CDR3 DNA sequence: TGTGCCAGCAGCTTAAACAGGGTGACCAAAGCTTTCTTT.

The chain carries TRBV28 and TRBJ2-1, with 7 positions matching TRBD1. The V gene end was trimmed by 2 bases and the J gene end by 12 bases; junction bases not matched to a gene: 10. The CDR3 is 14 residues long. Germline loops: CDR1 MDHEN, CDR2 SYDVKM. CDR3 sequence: CASSLGTRGLGQFF. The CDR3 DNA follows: TGTGCCAGCAGTTTAGGCACGAGGGGGCTGGGGCAGTTCTTC. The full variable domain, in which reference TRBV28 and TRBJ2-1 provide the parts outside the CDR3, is DVKVTQSSRYLVKRTGEKVFLECVQDMDHENMFWYRQDPGLGLRLIYFSYDVKMKEKGDIPEGYSVSREKKERFSLILESASTNQTSMYLCASSLGTRGLGQFFGPGTRLTVL.

CDR3 sequence (DNA): TGTGCCAGCAGCCCCATGGGTAAGACCCAGTACTTC. Its protein product is CASSPMGKTQYF. The chain has TRBV7-2 and TRBJ2-5, with no clear D. Trimming removed 5 bases from V and 6 bases from J, with 10 bases in between. CDR1 and CDR2 from the germline V gene are SGHTA and FQGNSA. This CDR3 is 12 amino acids long.

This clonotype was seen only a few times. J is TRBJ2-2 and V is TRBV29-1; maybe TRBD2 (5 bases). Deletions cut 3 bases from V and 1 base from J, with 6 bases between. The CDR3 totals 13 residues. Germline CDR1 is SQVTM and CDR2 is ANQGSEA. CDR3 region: CSVDRENTGELFF. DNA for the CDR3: TGCAGCGTTGATCGGGAGAACACCGGGGAGCTGTTTTTT.

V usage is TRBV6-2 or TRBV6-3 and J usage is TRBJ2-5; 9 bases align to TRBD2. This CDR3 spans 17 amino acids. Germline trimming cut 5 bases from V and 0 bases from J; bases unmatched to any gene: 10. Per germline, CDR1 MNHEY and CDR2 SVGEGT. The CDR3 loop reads CASSGDSRTSDQETQYF. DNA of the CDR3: TGTGCCAGCAGTGGGGATTCGAGGACTAGCGACCAAGAGACCCAGTACTTC.

As DNA, the CDR3 is TGTGCCAGCAGTTCGCGTCACAGCCAAGGACTAGCGGTGAATGAGCAGTTCTTC. Translated: CASSSRHSQGLAVNEQFF. V is TRBV11-3 and J is TRBJ2-1; 10 bases are shared with TRBD2. CDR3 size: 18 residues. After removal of 6 bases from V and 7 bases from J, the junction contained 18 bases not matched to a gene. CDR1 and CDR2 (germline): SGHNT, YENEEA.

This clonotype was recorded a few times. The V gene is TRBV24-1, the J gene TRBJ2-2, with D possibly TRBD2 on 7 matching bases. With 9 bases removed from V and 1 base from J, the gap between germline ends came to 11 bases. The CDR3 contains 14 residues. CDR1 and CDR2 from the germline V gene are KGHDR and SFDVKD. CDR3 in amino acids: CATGAGQNTGELFF. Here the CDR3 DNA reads TGTGCCACCGGAGCGGGACAGAACACCGGGGAGCTGTTTTTT.

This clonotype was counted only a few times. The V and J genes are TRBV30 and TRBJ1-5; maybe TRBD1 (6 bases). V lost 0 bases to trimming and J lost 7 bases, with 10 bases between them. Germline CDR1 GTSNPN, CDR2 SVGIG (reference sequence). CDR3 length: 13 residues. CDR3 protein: CAWSVRGNQPQHF. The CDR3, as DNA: TGTGCCTGGAGTGTTAGGGGGAACCAGCCCCAGCATTTT.

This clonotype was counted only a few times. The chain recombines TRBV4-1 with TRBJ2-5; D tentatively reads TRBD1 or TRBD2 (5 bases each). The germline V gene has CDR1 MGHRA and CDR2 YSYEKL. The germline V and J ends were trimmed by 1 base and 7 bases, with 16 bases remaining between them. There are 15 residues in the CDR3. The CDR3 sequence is CASSQGDRFPGTQYF. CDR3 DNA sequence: TGCGCCAGCAGCCAAGGGGACCGCTTCCCGGGGACCCAGTACTTC.

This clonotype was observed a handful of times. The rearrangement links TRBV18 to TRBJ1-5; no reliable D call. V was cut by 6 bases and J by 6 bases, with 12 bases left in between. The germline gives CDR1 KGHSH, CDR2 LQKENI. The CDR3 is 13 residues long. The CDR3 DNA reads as TGTGCCAGCTCGCGGGCCGTAGGTCAGCCCCAGCATTTT. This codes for CASSRAVGQPQHF.

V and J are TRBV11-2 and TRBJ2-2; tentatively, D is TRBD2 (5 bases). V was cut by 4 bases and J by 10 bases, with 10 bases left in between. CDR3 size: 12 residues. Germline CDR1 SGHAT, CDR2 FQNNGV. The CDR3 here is CASSSSSTELFF. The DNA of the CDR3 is TGTGCCAGCAGCTCTAGCTCGACGGAGCTGTTTTTT.

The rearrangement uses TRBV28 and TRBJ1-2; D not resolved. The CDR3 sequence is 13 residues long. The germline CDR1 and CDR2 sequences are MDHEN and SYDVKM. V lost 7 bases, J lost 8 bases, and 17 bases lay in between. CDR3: CASISDRARGYTF. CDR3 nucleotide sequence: TGTGCCAGCATCTCCGATCGTGCGCGGGGCTACACCTTC.

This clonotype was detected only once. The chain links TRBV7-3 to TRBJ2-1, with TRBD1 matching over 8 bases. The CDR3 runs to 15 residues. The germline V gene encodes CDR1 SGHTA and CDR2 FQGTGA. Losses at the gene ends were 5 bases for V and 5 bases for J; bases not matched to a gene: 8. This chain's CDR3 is CASSKRQGLNNEQFF. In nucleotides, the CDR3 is TGTGCCAGCAGCAAGCGACAGGGGTTAAACAATGAGCAGTTCTTC. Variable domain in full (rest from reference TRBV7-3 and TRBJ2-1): GAGVSQTPSNKVTEKGKYVELRCDPISGHTALYWYRQSLGQGPEFLIYFQGTGAADDSGLPNDRFFAVRPEGSVSTLKIQRTERGDSAVYLCASSKRQGLNNEQFFGPGTRLTVL.

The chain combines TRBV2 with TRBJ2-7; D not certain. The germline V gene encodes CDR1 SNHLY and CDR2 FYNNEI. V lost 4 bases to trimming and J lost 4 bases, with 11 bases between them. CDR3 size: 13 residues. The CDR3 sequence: CASSATSPYEQYF. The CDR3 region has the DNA TGTGCCAGCAGTGCAACGAGCCCTTACGAGCAGTACTTC.

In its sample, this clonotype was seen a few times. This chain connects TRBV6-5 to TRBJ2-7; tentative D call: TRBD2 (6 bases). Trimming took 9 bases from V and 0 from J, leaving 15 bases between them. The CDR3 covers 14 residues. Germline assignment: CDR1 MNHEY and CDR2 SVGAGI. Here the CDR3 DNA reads TGTGCCAGTACCGGGACTTTAAGCTCCTACGAGCAGTACTTC. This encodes CASTGTLSSYEQYF.